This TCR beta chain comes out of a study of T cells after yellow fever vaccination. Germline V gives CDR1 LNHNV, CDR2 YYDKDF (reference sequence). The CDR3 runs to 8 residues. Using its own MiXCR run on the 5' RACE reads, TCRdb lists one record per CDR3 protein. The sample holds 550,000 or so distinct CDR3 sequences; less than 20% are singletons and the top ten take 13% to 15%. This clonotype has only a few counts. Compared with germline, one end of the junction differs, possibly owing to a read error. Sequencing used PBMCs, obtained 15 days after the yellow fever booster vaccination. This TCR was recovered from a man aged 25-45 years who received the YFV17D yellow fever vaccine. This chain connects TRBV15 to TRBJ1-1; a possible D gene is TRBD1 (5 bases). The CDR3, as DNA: TGTGCCACCAGCAGCGGACACTTT. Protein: CATSSGHF.